Reported below is one TCR beta chain. CDR3 size: 16 residues. CDR1 and CDR2 from the germline V gene are SGHDN and FVKESK. Trimming took 2 bases from V and 4 from J; bases not matched to a gene: 7. This sample is drawn from a study of blood T cell repertoires in COVID-19. Study background: COVID-19 samples collected from the United States, Italy and Spain covered acute and convalescent phases.

Original analysis: Estimation of nucleated cell counts was performed using reference gene primer amplification. Assay used: immunoSEQ multiplex PCR; TCRdb lists only in-frame clones, some missing. That table gives V, J and clone size, and the DNA gave D and trimming. The sample holds fewer than 250,000 clones, around 79% seen once. Sequences were obtained from peripheral blood. The receptor's source is a woman in her 50s with acute or convalescent COVID-19. The genes are TRBV14 and TRBJ2-2; 7 nucleotides agree with TRBD1. In DNA, the CDR3 is TGTGCCAGCAGCCAAAGAGGGGGCTTGGGCACCGGGGAGCTGTTTTTT. Translating gives CASSQRGGLGTGELFF.